This T cell receptor (beta chain) was sequenced in a study of beta chain features in type 1 diabetes. Study observations and caveats: Patients with Type 1 diabetes showed moderately but significantly shorter TCRB CDR3s in all four CD4+ subsets. Compared with healthy donors, patients appeared to share more similar naive, central memory and regulatory TCRB repertoires.

Expressed TCRB transcripts were sequenced because the isolated RNA had all been reverse transcribed beforehand. The assay was immunoSEQ multiplex PCR, and TCRdb's table has in-frame clones only and misses some. The sample holds over 650,000 clones, over 13% seen once. Germline V gene sequence: CDR1 SQVTM, CDR2 ANQGSEA. J was trimmed by 15 bases and V by 8 bases; bases with no gene match: 9. CDR3 length: 11 amino acids. Remarks on this clone: Its antigen is not identified.

The chain links TRBV29-1 to TRBJ1-6, with TRBD1 identical over 8 bases. Sequencing used naive CD4+ T cells from blood. This TCR came from a young man with type 1 diabetes. In nucleotides, the CDR3 is TGCAGCACAAGCACAGGGGGGCACCTCCACTTT. This translates into CSTSTGGHLHF.